This T cell receptor (beta chain) was recovered during a study of T-cell memory formation after mild COVID-19. CDR3 length: 15 amino acids. Germline CDR1 and CDR2: SGHKS and YYEKEE (reference sequence). J was trimmed by 8 bases and V by 0 bases; bases with no gene match: 7. MiXCR, run by TCRdb on the 5' RACE reads, gives a single entry per CDR3 protein. Here the sample spans roughly 310,000 distinct CDR3 sequences, more than 15% being singletons. The count of this clonotype is one. Its target is unknown. Study observations and caveats: Pre-infection memory already had some responding clones, implying cross-reactive memory joined.

Sequenced material: PBMCs or a T cell subset sorted from them (not recorded which). The gene calls are TRBV5-5 and TRBJ1-2; 10 nucleotides agree with TRBD1. The TCR comes from a man between 18 and 35 years old who had mild COVID-19 (a few samples of this study predate the infection). Cell type and time point are not known. The CDR3 sequence is CASSLVRQGAGGYTF. The DNA of the CDR3 is TGTGCCAGCAGCTTGGTGCGACAGGGGGCTGGAGGCTACACCTTC.